Below, 3 T cell receptor beta chains from the same sample are listed, as sequenced in a study of blood T cells in healthy people across ages. A J-beta primer mix and a sample-barcoded 5' primer were used in a second PCR of roughly 6 to 11 cycles. MiXCR, run by TCRdb on the 5' RACE reads, gives a single entry per CDR3 protein. The sample records roughly 1.6 million distinct CDR3 sequences, 30% to 35% being singletons. What was sequenced was blood. The source of these receptors is a woman in her 30s in good health.

This chain joins TRBV5-6 and TRBJ2-1; D perhaps matches TRBD1 (6 bases). V lost 6 bases and J 0 bases, leaving 13 bases between the germline ends. Germline CDR1 is SGHDT and CDR2 is YYEEEE. The CDR3 length is 15 residues. CDR3 sequence: CASTLGQSSYNEQFF. The CDR3 DNA reads TGTGCCAGCACCTTAGGACAGTCCTCCTACAATGAGCAGTTCTTC.

In this sample, this clonotype turned up many times. The V call is TRBV20-1, the J call TRBJ1-5, with 10 nucleotides matching TRBD1. The CDR3 loop spans 15 amino acids. The ends lost 0 bases at V and 6 bases at J; junction bases unmatched: 5. The germline V gene encodes CDR1 DFQATT and CDR2 SNEGSKA (reference sequence). CDR3 sequence: CSAREGQGNSQPQHF. The CDR3 DNA sequence: TGCAGTGCTAGAGAGGGACAGGGGAACAGTCAGCCCCAGCATTTT.

This chain uses TRBV6-1 with TRBJ2-3, with TRBD1 matching over 10 bases. V gave up 3 bases and J gave up 5 bases; unmatched junction bases: 8. The CDR3 is made up of 16 amino acids. CDR1 and CDR2 from the germline V gene are MNHNS and SASEGT. DNA for the CDR3: TGTGCCAGCAGTGAGACAGGGGGCGCTTTCATAGATACGCAGTATTTT. Its translation: CASSETGGAFIDTQYF.